Following are 21 T cell receptor beta chains from one sample sequenced in a study of blood T cells in healthy people across ages. A second PCR, run for roughly 7 to 11 cycles, used a sample-barcoded 5' primer plus a J-beta primer mix. TCRdb called the 5' RACE reads again in MiXCR, with one record for every CDR3 protein. The profile shows some 550,000 distinct CDR3 sequences, roughly 43% of them singletons. The sample was blood. The receptors shown here come from a man aged 80 or over in good health.

The CDR3 loop is CASSEALSGQGRNEQFF. The CDR3 coding sequence is TGTGCCAGCAGTGAAGCCCTGTCGGGACAGGGTAGGAATGAGCAGTTCTTC. This chain connects TRBV6-1 to TRBJ2-1, with 9 bases that match TRBD1. V gave up 0 bases and J gave up 7 bases; unmatched junction bases: 10. The CDR3 runs to 17 residues. CDR1 and CDR2 from the germline V gene are MNHNS and SASEGT.

This chain joins TRBV25-1 and TRBJ2-5, with D possibly being TRBD1 (6 bases). This CDR3 contains 15 residues. Germline CDR1 reads MGHDK; CDR2 reads SYGVNS. Trimming removed 6 bases from V and 5 bases from J, with 19 bases in between. This chain's CDR3 is CASSPDLGQQETQYF. CDR3 nucleotides: TGTGCCAGCAGCCCCGACCTGGGACAACAGGAGACCCAGTACTTC.

This clonotype was seen more than once but under ten times. The chain carries TRBV7-8 and TRBJ1-1, with 8 bases aligning to TRBD1. Trimming at V came to 4 bases and at J to 0 bases, leaving 13 bases not matched to a gene. CDR1 and CDR2 from the germline V gene are SGHVS and FQNEAQ. CDR3 length equals 18 residues. The CDR3 region is CASSWEQGEASMNTEAFF. In DNA, the CDR3 is TGTGCCAGCAGCTGGGAACAGGGGGAGGCCAGTATGAACACTGAAGCTTTCTTT.

The V call is TRBV4-1, the J call TRBJ2-7; tentatively, D is TRBD2 (6 bases). This CDR3 is 18 amino acids long. Germline lookup yields CDR1 MGHRA and CDR2 YSYEKL. V lost 4 bases and J 1 base, leaving 23 bases between the germline ends. CDR3 protein: CASSREASRRASSYEQYF. In DNA, the CDR3 is TGCGCCAGCAGCCGGGAAGCTAGCAGGAGGGCCTCATCCTACGAGCAGTACTTC.

The chain couples TRBV25-1 to TRBJ1-3; D gene unclear. Germline V gives CDR1 MGHDK, CDR2 SYGVNS. The CDR3 totals 14 residues. Trimming stripped 0 bases from V and 0 bases from J, with 3 bases between. CDR3 residues: CASSEYGSGNTIYF. CDR3 DNA sequence: TGTGCCAGCAGTGAATACGGCTCTGGAAACACCATATATTTT.

This clonotype turned up a few times. The genes are TRBV27 and TRBJ1-6, with 7 bases matching TRBD1. Losses at the gene ends were 3 bases for V and 9 bases for J; bases not matched to a gene: 5. CDR1 MNHEY and CDR2 SMNVEV come from the germline V gene (reference sequence). This CDR3 has 14 amino acids. The CDR3 here is CASSLGGGSSPLHF. The DNA for the CDR3 is TGTGCCAGCAGTTTGGGAGGGGGCAGTTCACCCCTCCACTTT.

This clonotype has only a few counts. The gene calls are TRBV29-1 and TRBJ2-3; 12 nucleotides line up with TRBD2. The CDR3 is 15 amino acids. Germline V gene sequence: CDR1 SQVTM, CDR2 ANQGSEA. Trimming cost V 6 bases and J 2 bases; bases outside gene matches: 6. As DNA, the CDR3 is TGCAGCGTCTCCGGGACTAGCGGGCCCACAGATACGCAGTATTTT. Its translation: CSVSGTSGPTDTQYF.

This clonotype appeared once. This clone may be a read error of a much larger clone one base away. The rearrangement joins TRBV7-9 to TRBJ2-6; the D call may be TRBD1 or TRBD2 (5 bases each). The CDR3 has 16 residues. Germline V gene sequence: CDR1 SEHNR, CDR2 FQNEAQ (reference sequence). The CDR3 region has the DNA TGTGCCAGCAGCTTAGCGGCGGGCTCTGGGGCCAACGCCCTGACTTTC. Encoded protein: CASSLAAGSGANALTF.

The genes are TRBV20-1 and TRBJ2-1; 9 bases fit TRBD1. The V gene's germline CDR1 is DFQATT and CDR2 SNEGSKA (reference sequence). CDR3 length: 15 residues. The trim removed 7 bases at V and 0 bases at J, leaving 7 bases unmatched. This CDR3 reads CSGTGGLISYNEQFF. Here the CDR3 DNA reads TGCAGTGGAACAGGGGGCTTAATCTCCTACAATGAGCAGTTCTTC.

V and J are TRBV29-1 and TRBJ2-5, with D possibly matching TRBD2 (6 bases). V lost 7 bases, J lost 5 bases, and 14 bases lay in between. The CDR3 is 12 residues long. Germline values: CDR1 SQVTM, CDR2 ANQGSEA. The CDR3: CSAAGSMETQYF. For the CDR3, the DNA is TGCAGCGCCGCGGGATCGATGGAGACCCAGTACTTC.

The CDR3 reads CASSIRTSAVGIYNEQFF. CDR3 sequence (DNA): TGTGCCAGCAGCATCCGTACTAGCGCGGTTGGGATATACAATGAGCAGTTCTTC. The rearrangement uses TRBV5-4 and TRBJ2-1; 7 bases align to TRBD2. J was trimmed by 4 bases and V by 4 bases; bases with no gene match: 17. Germline V CDR1 and CDR2: SGHNT, YYREEE (reference sequence). The CDR3 totals 18 residues.

This clonotype was counted only a few times. The rearrangement joins TRBV7-2 to TRBJ1-1; D is ambiguous. Germline V CDR1 and CDR2: SGHTA, FQGNSA. Trimming removed 7 bases from V and 0 bases from J, with 9 bases in between. The CDR3 is made up of 13 amino acids. The CDR3 loop is CASTKHLNTEAFF. The DNA for the CDR3 is TGTGCCAGCACCAAACACTTGAACACTGAAGCTTTCTTT.

This chain links TRBV7-2 with TRBJ2-5, with 12 bases matching TRBD2. The CDR3 length is 18 residues. Germline CDR1 is SGHTA and CDR2 is FQGNSA. The V gene end was trimmed by 2 bases and the J gene end by 0 bases; junction bases not matched to a gene: 7. The CDR3 DNA sequence: TGTGCCAGCAGCTTACAAGGGACTAGCGGGTTATACCAAGAGACCCAGTACTTC. Protein: CASSLQGTSGLYQETQYF.

This clonotype was found many times. V is TRBV20-1 and J is TRBJ2-5; no definite D call. Trimming cost V 3 bases and J 5 bases, with 13 bases left between them. The CDR3 is 13 amino acids. The germline gives CDR1 DFQATT, CDR2 SNEGSKA (reference sequence). The CDR3 region has the DNA TGCAGTGCTAGGCCAGATACTCACGAGACCCAGTACTTC. Translated: CSARPDTHETQYF.

As for this clonotype: The germline gene is not matched at one end of the junction; a read error may be the cause. This chain links TRBV6-5 with TRBJ2-1; TRBD2 agrees at 9 bases. The CDR3 has 13 amino acids. Per germline, CDR1 MNHEY and CDR2 SVGAGI. This CDR3 is CTSSLAGEGEQFF. The CDR3 nucleotides read TGTACCAGCAGTTTAGCGGGAGAGGGAGAGCAGTTCTTC.

The V and J genes are TRBV29-1 and TRBJ2-3, with D possibly TRBD1 on 5 matching bases. V was shortened by 7 bases and J by 6 bases, with 11 bases between the two germline ends. The CDR3 length is 11 residues. Germline CDR1 and CDR2: SQVTM and ANQGSEA. The CDR3 coding sequence is TGCAGCGCTGGTTACAGGGATACGCAGTATTTT. It yields the protein CSAGYRDTQYF.

In the case of this clonotype: An end of the junction does not agree with germline; a read error may underlie this. The chain uses TRBV10-3 and TRBJ1-6, with D maybe TRBD1 (6 bases). CDR3 length: 14 residues. CDR1 is ENHRY, CDR2 SYGVKD, per germline. The CDR3 bases are TGTGCCATCAGTACAACAGGGTACGGTTCACTCCTCCACTTT. Protein product: CAISTTGYGSLLHF.

The table lists this clonotype with a few counts. This sequence joins TRBV6-2 or TRBV6-3 and TRBJ2-5, with TRBD1 as a possible D gene (8 bases). The length of the CDR3 is 14 residues. Per the germline V gene, CDR1 is MNHEY and CDR2 is SVGEGT. V was shortened by 5 bases and J by 4 bases, with 14 bases between the two germline ends. The DNA for the CDR3 is TGTGCCAGCAGTAAGGACAGGGAGGGAGAGACCCAGTACTTC. Its translation: CASSKDREGETQYF.

This chain joins TRBV20-1 and TRBJ2-4; no definite D call. Germline V gene sequence: CDR1 DFQATT, CDR2 SNEGSKA (reference sequence). The V end lost 1 base, the J end lost 1 base, and 8 bases lay between the germline ends. The length of the CDR3 is 14 residues. The CDR3 loop reads CSARGGTAKNIQYF. CDR3 DNA sequence: TGCAGTGCTAGAGGGGGTACTGCCAAAAACATTCAGTACTTC.

V usage is TRBV20-1 and J usage is TRBJ1-5, with D unresolved. The CDR3 is 13 amino acids. CDR1 is DFQATT, CDR2 SNEGSKA, per germline (reference sequence). Trimming left V 3 bases short and J 5 bases short, with 11 bases between. The DNA of the CDR3 is TGCAGTGCTAGTGTAGGGAGGGATCAGCCCCAGCATTTT. It translates to CSASVGRDQPQHF.

The CDR3 reads CASSKGVRAGSYEQYF. CDR3 nucleotide sequence: TGTGCCAGCAGCAAAGGAGTCAGGGCTGGATCCTACGAGCAGTACTTC. The chain joins TRBV21-1 to TRBJ2-4; the D call TRBD1 from the table was never checked on the DNA. The tail of the sequence fits TRBJ2-7 better, so the J call may be wrong. TRBV21-1 is a recognized pseudogene. The length of the CDR3 is 16 residues.